One sample yielded the 17 T cell receptor beta chains listed below, sequenced in a study of Graves' ophthalmopathy and Graves' hyperthyroidism. The TCR beta CDR3 regions underwent amplification from RNA transcripts. HTBI primers were used in a first-round RT-PCR, which preceded a second-round multiplex PCR. TCRdb used MiXCR to reprocess the multiplex PCR reads, holding one entry per CDR3 protein. The repertoire has roughly 1.1 million distinct CDR3 sequences, 35% to 40% of them found once; the top ten carry over 8.5%. The sequenced sample consisted of peripheral blood or thyroid tissue (not recorded which). These receptor sequences come from an adult man with Graves' hyperthyroidism.

This clonotype was picked up many times. The chain uses TRBV20-1 and TRBJ2-7; TRBD2 matches 13 bases. With V trimmed by 6 bases and J by 6 bases, 11 bases remained unmatched. Germline lookup yields CDR1 DFQATT and CDR2 SNEGSKA (reference sequence). This CDR3 comprises 15 residues. The CDR3 loop reads CSAVTSGRRTGEQYF. As DNA, the CDR3 is TGCAGTGCCGTGACTAGCGGGAGGAGGACGGGCGAGCAGTACTTC.

The rearrangement uses TRBV6-2 or TRBV6-3 and TRBJ1-1; D not certain. V gave up 3 bases and J gave up 0 bases, with 8 bases separating them. The germline gives CDR1 MNHEY, CDR2 SVGEGT. This CDR3 is 14 amino acids long. DNA for the CDR3: TGTGCCAGCAGTTATAATGGGGTGAACACTGAAGCTTTCTTT. This encodes CASSYNGVNTEAFF.

The chain joins TRBV10-3 to TRBJ2-3; no firm D call. Germline-derived CDR1 and CDR2 are ENHRY and SYGVKD. With 6 bases removed from V and 2 bases from J, the gap between germline ends came to 6 bases. This CDR3 contains 12 residues. This chain's CDR3 is CAIRADTDTQYF. DNA for the CDR3: TGTGCCATCAGGGCAGACACAGATACGCAGTATTTT.

Comments on this clonotype: Possible read error: a much larger clone is one base away. V and J are TRBV11-2 and TRBJ2-7; maybe TRBD1 (6 bases). The CDR3 totals 15 residues. The germline V gene has CDR1 SGHAT and CDR2 FQNNGV. V was shortened by 7 bases and J by 7 bases, with 23 bases between the two germline ends. CDR3 nucleotides: TGTGCCAGCACCCTAGGGTGGACACAGGGCATTGAGCAGTACTTC. Its translation: CASTLGWTQGIEQYF. Combining the CDR3 with reference TRBV11-2 and TRBJ2-7 gives the whole variable domain EAGVAQSPRYKIIEKRQSVAFWCNPISGHATLYWYQQILGQGPKLLIQFQNNGVVDDSQLPKDRFSAERLKGVDSTLKIQPAKLEDSAVYLCASTLGWTQGIEQYFGPGTRLTVT.

The chain uses TRBV29-1 and TRBJ1-1; 10 nucleotides agree with TRBD1. The CDR3 length is 14 residues. Germline V CDR1 and CDR2: SQVTM, ANQGSEA. In DNA, the CDR3 is TGCAGTGTTTCAATGGGGACAGGGGACACTGAAGCTTTCTTT. Amino acid sequence: CSVSMGTGDTEAFF.

In this sample, this clonotype turned up a few times. A much larger clone lies one base from this, so it may be a read error. The chain links TRBV25-1 to TRBJ1-3; possibly TRBD1 for D (6 bases). The CDR3 is made up of 13 amino acids. V lost 3 bases, J lost 5 bases, and 8 bases lay in between. Germline V lookup: CDR1 MGHDK, CDR2 SYGVNS. The DNA of the CDR3 is TGTGCCAGCAGTGATCAGGGGAGAAACACCATATATTTT. Translation gives CASSDQGRNTIYF.

Only a few counts were recorded for this clonotype. The CDR3 here is CASINEENYGYTF. The CDR3 DNA is TGTGCCAGTATCAATGAGGAAAACTATGGCTACACCTTC. The V call is TRBV19, the J call TRBJ1-2; D is uncertain. The CDR3 has 13 amino acids. The V end was cut by 7 bases, the J end by 2 bases, with 11 bases between. The V gene's germline CDR1 is LNHDA and CDR2 SQIVND (reference sequence).

With regard to this clonotype: The CDR3 ends on some other residue instead of the conserved phenylalanine or tryptophan, so this is likely a read error. This chain links TRBV12-3 or TRBV12-4 with TRBJ1-1; D unclear. The CDR3 sequence is 15 residues long. V was pared by 6 bases and J by 4 bases, with 18 bases between. The CDR3 region is CASRPTGIASTEAFC. The CDR3 DNA reads TGTGCCAGCAGGCCTACGGGAATCGCAAGCACTGAAGCTTTCTGT.

Regarding this clonotype: This sequence may be a read error, since a much larger clone differs from it by one base. V is TRBV12-3 or TRBV12-4 and J is TRBJ2-7; D may be TRBD1 or TRBD2 (6 bases each). This CDR3 region has 13 residues. CDR3 residues: CASSGGNQYGQYF. DNA for the CDR3: TGTGCCAGCAGCGGGGGCAACCAGTACGGGCAGTACTTC.

The V call is TRBV25-1, the J call TRBJ1-6; 9 nucleotides align to TRBD1. The CDR3 is 15 residues long. Germline-derived CDR1 and CDR2 are MGHDK and SYGVNS. V dropped 4 bases and J dropped 8; count of bases not matched to a gene: 6. Written as DNA, the CDR3 is TGTGCCAGCAGTGGGTACCGGGACAGGGATTCACCCCTCCACTTT. It codes for CASSGYRDRDSPLHF.

This chain uses TRBV20-1 with TRBJ2-2; 10 bases are shared with TRBD1. V dropped 6 bases and J dropped 3; count of bases not matched to a gene: 7. Germline V lookup: CDR1 DFQATT, CDR2 SNEGSKA (reference sequence). The CDR3 runs to 15 residues. The DNA for the CDR3 is TGCAGTGCCTACGAAGGGACAGGGGACACCGGGGAGCTGTTTTTT. It translates to CSAYEGTGDTGELFF.

The chain carries TRBV9 and TRBJ1-6, with TRBD1 identical over 10 bases. Germline lookup yields CDR1 SGDLS and CDR2 YYNGEE. The CDR3 has 16 residues. After removal of 5 bases from V and 6 bases from J, the junction contained 8 bases not matched to a gene. The CDR3 sequence: CASSGPGQGFNSPLHF. DNA of the CDR3: TGTGCCAGCAGTGGACCGGGACAGGGGTTTAATTCACCCCTCCACTTT.

The genes are TRBV6-5 and TRBJ2-5, with 8 bases lining up with TRBD1. The ends lost 6 bases at V and 4 bases at J; junction bases unmatched: 7. The V gene's germline CDR1 is MNHEY and CDR2 SVGAGI. The CDR3 extends over 14 amino acids. The CDR3, as DNA: TGTGCCAGCAGACGCAGGGGGCGACGAGAGACCCAGTACTTC. It encodes CASRRRGRRETQYF.

This clonotype was found a few times. The chain links TRBV20-1 to TRBJ2-7; a possible D gene is TRBD2 (6 bases). Germline V CDR1 and CDR2: DFQATT, SNEGSKA (reference sequence). The CDR3 is 13 residues long. Trimming took 6 bases from V and 5 from J, leaving 17 bases between them. As DNA, the CDR3 is TGCAGTGCACACGGTGTAGGGAGGCACGAGCAGTACTTC. It is translated as CSAHGVGRHEQYF.

Many counts were recorded for this clonotype. The chain carries TRBV14 and TRBJ1-4, with no clear D. The CDR3 spans 16 residues. Germline CDR1 SGHDN, CDR2 FVKESK. Trimming stripped 1 base from V and 5 bases from J, with 14 bases between. For the CDR3, the DNA is TGTGCCAGCAGCCAAGGTCCACCGGAGCCGAATGAAAAACTGTTTTTT. This sequence encodes CASSQGPPEPNEKLFF.

This clonotype was seen once. V and J are TRBV15 and TRBJ2-7, with D unresolved. CDR1 and CDR2 from the germline V gene are LNHNV and YYDKDF (reference sequence). The CDR3 is 15 amino acids. With 5 bases removed from V and 6 bases from J, the gap between germline ends came to 20 bases. The CDR3 DNA is TGTGCCACCAGCGCCAGCAGTTCCCCCTTCGGCGAGCAGTACTTC. This encodes CATSASSSPFGEQYF.

The rearrangement uses TRBV19 and TRBJ2-2; tentative D call: TRBD2 (7 bases). Germline lookup yields CDR1 LNHDA and CDR2 SQIVND (reference sequence). The CDR3 loop spans 16 amino acids. V gave up 9 bases and J gave up 2 bases, with 19 bases separating them. This chain's CDR3 is CASSQVAGANTGELFF. DNA for the CDR3: TGTGCCAGCAGCCAAGTTGCGGGGGCCAACACCGGGGAGCTGTTTTTT.